This TCR beta chain is from a study of blood T cell repertoires in COVID-19 (dated by TCRdb to 2019 to 2021). Broadly, across the study: Samples covering the acute and convalescent phases of COVID-19 were provided by collaborators in the United States, Italy and Spain. The prospective study material was composed of cDNA or gDNA derived from T cells, B-cell-depleted T cells, or PBMCs. Sample metadata almost always included a de-identified subject ID, COVID-19 status, age in years and sex. Subjects who had been exposed to COVID-19, were actively infected with it, or had recovered from it provided the deeply sampled blood TCRbeta repertoires that made up the dataset. Samples were obtained from the ongoing ImmuneRACE study (first 160 participants) and from 950 to 1,500 subjects provided by 6 global collaborators. Where available, HLA class I and class II types were obtained from metadata supplied by the sample provider rather than from assay-based typing. The repertoires were made available in a free public database intended to serve as a resource for research on the immune response to SARS-CoV-2.

Including cysteine and phenylalanine, the CDR3 has 16 amino acids. The retained sequence is limited to the CDR3, 48 bases, with the frame set at the first base. Ends trimmed: V by 0 bases, J by 7 bases; bases unmatched to a gene: 9. The germline V gene specifies SGHRS as CDR1 and YFSETQ as CDR2. Details on this clone: Its antigen is still unknown. No base quality information exists; no much larger clone differs at one position.

Another Seattle source contributed samples from volunteer blood donors who had recovered from COVID-19. Collaborating institutions collected whole blood in K2EDTA tubes following their own protocols. For TCRbeta analysis, collaborator samples were shipped as frozen whole blood, as isolated PBMCs, or as DNA extracted from either sample type. TCRbeta CDR3 regions were amplified from genomic DNA using the immunoSEQ Assay, a bias-controlled multiplex PCR. The original methods were these. The number of nucleated cells in each sample was estimated by amplification of reference gene primers within the assay. To quantify the absolute abundance of each unique TCRbeta CDR3 rearrangement, sequence reads were collapsed and filtered. For each sample, productive Simpson clonality was calculated as the square root of Simpson's diversity index across productive rearrangements. TCRdb re-hosts the immuneACCESS table, in-frame sequences only. Its copies lack some clones; in the studies checked, an unresolved V gene accounts for under half of them, and the cause for the rest is not known. From that table come the V and J calls and clone size; the DNA was used to work out D and trimming. This sample holds around 250,000 clones; approximately 90% were observed only once. 2.2% of the sample goes to the ten largest clones.

General conclusions and limits of the study: Clinical and demographic metadata were provided uncurated, with the amount varying by source and participant.

The chain is made from TRBV5-1 and TRBJ2-1; a stretch of 8 junction bases matches TRBD2. The clonotype originates from a man aged 30-40 years who had recovered from COVID-19. The sequenced sample consisted of peripheral blood. Read as DNA, the sequence is TGCGCCAGCAGCTTGGGACAGCGGGGGAATACAAATGAGCAGTTCTTC. It codes for CASSLGQRGNTNEQFF.